The clone carrying this T cell receptor (beta chain) came up many times. The CDR3 totals 17 residues. Looked up from germline, CDR1 is DFQATT and CDR2 is SNEGSKA (reference sequence). The J segment lost 1 base and the V segment lost 1 base, leaving 3 bases of the junction unmatched. Amplicons of TCR beta CDR3 were generated from genomic DNA by two-round multiplex PCR. TRBV and TRBJ genes each had their own specific primers in first-round PCR. One entry per CDR3 protein, called by TCRdb with MiXCR from the multiplex PCR reads. The table includes 12,000 or so distinct CDR3 sequences, just over 35% detected once. The sample comes from a study of prognosis after radiotherapy for stage I lung cancer.

This chain joins TRBV20-1 and TRBJ2-4; 14 nucleotides line up with TRBD2. Sample: PBMCs, taken before or after stereotactic body radiation therapy (not recorded which). This clonotype was sampled from a donor at least 50 years old with non-small cell lung cancer. The DNA of the CDR3 is TGCAGTGCTAGAGCCCGGACTAGCGGGAGGGCCAAAAACATTCAGTACTTC. Translation gives CSARARTSGRAKNIQYF.